The 17 T cell receptor beta chains in this list originate from one sample, sequenced in a study of T cell changes during pregnancy in multiple sclerosis. Assay used: immunoSEQ multiplex PCR; TCRdb lists only in-frame clones, some missing. The sample lists over 50,000 clones, 80% to 95% occurring once. The specimen was peripheral blood, collected in the first trimester of pregnancy. The receptors stem from a female donor with multiple sclerosis, enrolled in a pregnancy study.

This chain joins TRBV6-5 and TRBJ2-1; 8 nucleotides match TRBD2. CDR1 MNHEY and CDR2 SVGAGI come from the germline V gene. The CDR3 spans 16 residues. V lost 4 bases, J lost 4 bases, and 9 bases stayed unmatched. CDR3 sequence (DNA): TGTGCCAGCAGTTCATCTAGCGCGGGAGGATACAATGAGCAGTTCTTC. Translation: CASSSSSAGGYNEQFF.

The rearrangement links TRBV7-3 to TRBJ2-2, with a tentative D call TRBD1 (5 bases). Trimming cost V 2 bases and J 4 bases, with 14 bases left between them. The germline gives CDR1 SGHTA, CDR2 FQGTGA. This CDR3 comprises 16 residues. CDR3 region: CASSLGPPRATGELFF. The CDR3 DNA is TGTGCCAGCAGCTTAGGTCCTCCCAGGGCCACCGGGGAGCTGTTTTTT.

J is TRBJ1-1 and V is TRBV6-5; TRBD1 matches 7 bases. Looked up from germline, CDR1 is MNHEY and CDR2 is SVGAGI. The CDR3 consists of 16 residues. V trimming: 4 bases; J trimming: 5 bases; junction bases outside the gene matches: 13. CDR3 amino acids: CASSSTLTTGRTEAFF. CDR3 coding DNA: TGTGCCAGCAGTTCTACTCTAACGACAGGGCGGACTGAAGCTTTCTTT.

The chain employs TRBV18 and TRBJ2-1; TRBD2 agrees at 10 bases. This CDR3 has 15 amino acids. The trim removed 3 bases at V and 7 bases at J, leaving 6 bases unmatched. Germline V lookup: CDR1 KGHSH, CDR2 LQKENI. The CDR3 reads CASSPSSGRTNEQFF. CDR3 coding DNA: TGTGCCAGCTCACCTTCTAGCGGGAGAACGAATGAGCAGTTCTTC.

The CDR3 coding sequence is TGCAGCGTTGAAGAGGGTCCTAGCGGGAGCAATGAGCAGTTCTTC. It yields the protein CSVEEGPSGSNEQFF. The V and J genes are TRBV29-1 and TRBJ2-1, with 10 bases lining up with TRBD2. Germline V gene data show CDR1 as SQVTM and CDR2 as ANQGSEA. V was pared by 0 bases and J by 6 bases, with 5 bases of the junction left unmatched. The CDR3 is 15 amino acids.

This clone was seen more than once but under ten times. The chain recombines TRBV28 with TRBJ1-3, with D perhaps matching TRBD1 (6 bases). CDR1 and CDR2 from the germline V gene are MDHEN and SYDVKM. The germline V and J ends were trimmed by 7 bases and 2 bases, with 12 bases remaining between them. The CDR3 runs 14 residues. CDR3 sequence (DNA): TGTGCCAGCATCCAGGGGACAACTGGAAACACCATATATTTT. It encodes CASIQGTTGNTIYF.

V gene TRBV7-9 combines with J gene TRBJ1-2; 8 bases align to TRBD1. The ends lost 5 bases at V and 6 bases at J; junction bases unmatched: 5. Germline V lookup: CDR1 SEHNR, CDR2 FQNEAQ (reference sequence). CDR3 length: 13 amino acids. The CDR3 protein is CASSPQGADGYTF. CDR3 bases: TGTGCCAGCAGCCCTCAGGGGGCTGATGGCTACACCTTC.

The chain's CDR3 is CASRKQGYNEQFF. The CDR3 coding sequence is TGTGCCAGCAGGAAACAGGGTTACAATGAGCAGTTCTTC. This chain connects TRBV2 to TRBJ2-1, with a tentative D call TRBD1 (6 bases). Trimming left V 6 bases short and J 4 bases short, with 10 bases between. This CDR3 has 13 amino acids. Germline CDR1 is SNHLY and CDR2 is FYNNEI.

V and J are TRBV27 and TRBJ2-1; the D is unclear. The V end lost 4 bases, the J end lost 10 bases, and 11 bases lay between the germline ends. The CDR3 totals 12 residues. Germline V gene data show CDR1 as MNHEY and CDR2 as SMNVEV (reference sequence). The CDR3 DNA reads TGTGCCAGCAGTTGGCCAGGTGCAGAGCAGTTCTTC. Protein: CASSWPGAEQFF.

The chain is built from TRBV7-2 and TRBJ2-7; 15 bases match TRBD2. The junction had 9 bases not matched to a gene; V was cut back by 5 bases and J by 4 bases. Germline V CDR1 and CDR2: SGHTA, FQGNSA. This CDR3 comprises 17 residues. CDR3 sequence reads: CASSAPGLAGGLYEQYF. Here the CDR3 DNA reads TGTGCCAGCAGCGCACCCGGACTAGCGGGAGGGTTGTACGAGCAGTACTTC.

The J gene is TRBJ1-1, the V gene TRBV7-9; unclear D gene. V dropped 4 bases and J dropped 0 bases, with 9 bases sitting between them. The CDR3 is made up of 14 amino acids. Germline V lookup: CDR1 SEHNR, CDR2 FQNEAQ (reference sequence). The chain's CDR3 is CASSSSVMNTEAFF. The CDR3 DNA reads as TGTGCCAGCAGCTCCTCGGTCATGAACACTGAAGCTTTCTTT. The whole variable domain, filled in from reference TRBV7-9 and TRBJ1-1, reads DTGVSQNPRHKITKRGQNVTFRCDPISEHNRLYWYRQTLGQGPEFLTYFQNEAQLEKSRLLSDRFSAERPKGSFSTLEIQRTEQGDSAMYLCASSSSVMNTEAFFGQGTRLTVV.

The gene calls are TRBV7-2 and TRBJ1-1; tentatively, D is TRBD1 (5 bases). The CDR3 spans 16 residues. V was pared by 5 bases and J by 1 base, with 17 bases between. Germline CDR1 SGHTA, CDR2 FQGNSA. The CDR3, as DNA: TGTGCCAGCAGCCCAACCCCAGGGATCCCGAACACTGAAGCTTTCTTT. This codes for CASSPTPGIPNTEAFF. Filled out from reference TRBV7-2 and TRBJ1-1, the complete variable domain reads GAGVSQSPSNKVTEKGKDVELRCDPISGHTALYWYRQSLGQGLEFLIYFQGNSAPDKSGLPSDRFSAERTGGSVSTLTIQRTQQEDSAVYLCASSPTPGIPNTEAFFGQGTRLTVV.

The V gene is TRBV11-3, the J gene TRBJ2-5; D perhaps matches TRBD2 (5 bases). This CDR3 is 17 amino acids long. Germline-derived CDR1 and CDR2 are SGHNT and YENEEA. Trimming removed 5 bases at V and 4 bases at J, with 23 bases between. DNA of the CDR3: TGTGCCAGCAGCCCCCACGTCGGGATTGACGGCGGAGAGACCCAGTACTTC. Encoded protein: CASSPHVGIDGGETQYF.

The chain employs TRBV25-1 and TRBJ1-2; the D is unclear. Trimming left V 5 bases short and J 7 bases short, with 8 bases between. This CDR3 comprises 11 residues. Germline CDR1 MGHDK, CDR2 SYGVNS. The CDR3 protein is CASSTSFGYTF. DNA for the CDR3: TGTGCCAGCAGTACGAGTTTTGGCTACACCTTC.

This clone has just one count. V is TRBV6-6 and J is TRBJ2-5; D is ambiguous. Germline CDR1 reads MNHNY; CDR2 reads SVGAGI (reference sequence). This CDR3 is 13 amino acids long. Trimming took off 3 bases at V and 5 bases at J, with 10 bases between the two ends. CDR3 DNA sequence: TGTGCCAGCAGTTATAGTCCCGGGGAGACCCAGTACTTC. It codes for CASSYSPGETQYF.

In this sample, this clone turned up once. This chain uses TRBV27 with TRBJ1-1; D is uncertain. Germline V gene data show CDR1 as MNHEY and CDR2 as SMNVEV (reference sequence). The CDR3 covers 16 residues. The V and J ends lost 7 bases and 0 bases respectively, with 18 bases between them. The CDR3 protein is CASTNLPGSLNTEAFF. The CDR3 DNA sequence: TGTGCCAGCACAAACTTGCCGGGATCCCTGAACACTGAAGCTTTCTTT.

The chain uses TRBV18 and TRBJ2-5, with 9 bases that match TRBD2. V trimming: 1 base; J trimming: 5 bases; junction bases outside the gene matches: 2. Germline V gene lookup returns CDR1 KGHSH and CDR2 LQKENI. The CDR3 spans 14 residues. Written as DNA, the CDR3 is TGTGCCAGCTCACCACGTAGCGGGAGCGAGACCCAGTACTTC. This gives the protein CASSPRSGSETQYF.